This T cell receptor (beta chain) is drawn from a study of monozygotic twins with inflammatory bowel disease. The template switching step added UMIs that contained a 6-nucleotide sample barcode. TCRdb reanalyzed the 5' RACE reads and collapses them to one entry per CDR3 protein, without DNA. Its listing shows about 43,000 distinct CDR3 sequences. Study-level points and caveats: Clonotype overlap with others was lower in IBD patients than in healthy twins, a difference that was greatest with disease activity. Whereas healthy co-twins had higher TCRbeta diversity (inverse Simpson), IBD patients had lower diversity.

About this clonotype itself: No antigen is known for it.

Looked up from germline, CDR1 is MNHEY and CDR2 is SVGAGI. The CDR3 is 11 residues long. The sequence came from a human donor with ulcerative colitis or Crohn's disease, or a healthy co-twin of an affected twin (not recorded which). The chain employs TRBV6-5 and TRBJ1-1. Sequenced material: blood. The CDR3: CASSSTVKAFF.